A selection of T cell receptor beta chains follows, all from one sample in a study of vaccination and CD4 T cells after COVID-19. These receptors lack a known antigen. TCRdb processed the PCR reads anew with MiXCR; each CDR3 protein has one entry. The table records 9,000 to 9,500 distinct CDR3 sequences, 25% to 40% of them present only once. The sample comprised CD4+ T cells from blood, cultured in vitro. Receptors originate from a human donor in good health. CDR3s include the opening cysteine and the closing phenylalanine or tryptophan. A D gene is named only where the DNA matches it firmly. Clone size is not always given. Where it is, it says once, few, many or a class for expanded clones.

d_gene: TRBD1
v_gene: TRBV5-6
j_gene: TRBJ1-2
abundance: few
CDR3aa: CASSSPSKDRDGYTF
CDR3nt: TGTGCCAGCAGCTCTCCTTCCAAAGACAGGGATGGCTACACCTTC

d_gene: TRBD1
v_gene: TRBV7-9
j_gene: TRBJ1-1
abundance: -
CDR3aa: CASSRGQGSYTEAFF
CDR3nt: TGTGCCAGCAGCCGCGGACAGGGATCTTACACTGAAGCTTTCTTT

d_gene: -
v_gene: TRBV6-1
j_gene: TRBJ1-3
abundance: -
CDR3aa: CASRPNVGARSGNTIYF
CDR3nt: TGTGCCAGCAGACCCAACGTGGGGGCCCGCTCTGGAAACACCATATATTTT

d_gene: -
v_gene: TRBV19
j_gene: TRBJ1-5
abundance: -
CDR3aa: CASSEGRVQPQHF
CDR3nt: TGTGCCAGTAGTGAGGGCAGAGTTCAGCCCCAGCATTTT

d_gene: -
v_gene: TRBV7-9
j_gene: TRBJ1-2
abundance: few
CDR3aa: CASSLVDRTAATF
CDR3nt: TGTGCCAGCAGCTTAGTTGACCGGACGGCTGCTACCTTC

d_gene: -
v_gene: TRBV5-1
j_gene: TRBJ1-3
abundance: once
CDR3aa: CASSLGTGNTIYF
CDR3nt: TGCGCCAGCAGCTTGGGGACAGGAAACACCATATATTTT

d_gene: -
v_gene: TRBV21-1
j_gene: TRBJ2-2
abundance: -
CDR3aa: CASSAGRGRDTGELFF
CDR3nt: TGTGCCAGCAGCGCGGGTAGGGGGCGGGACACCGGGGAGCTGTTTTTT

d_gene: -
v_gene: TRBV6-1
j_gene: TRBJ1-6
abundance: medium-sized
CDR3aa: CASNGSNSPLHF
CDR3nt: TGTGCCAGCAATGGAAGTAATTCACCCCTCCACTTT

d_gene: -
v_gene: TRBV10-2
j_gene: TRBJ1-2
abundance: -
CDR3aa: CASSELSGYGYTF
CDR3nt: TGCGCCAGCAGTGAGTTGTCGGGTTATGGCTACACCTTC

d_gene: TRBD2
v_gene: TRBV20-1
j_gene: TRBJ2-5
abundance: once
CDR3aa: CSAVGTSGLYQETQYF
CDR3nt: TGCAGTGCCGTCGGGACTAGCGGTCTGTACCAAGAGACCCAGTACTTC

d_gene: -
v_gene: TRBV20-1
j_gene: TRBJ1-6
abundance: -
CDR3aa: CSARTGTADSPLHF
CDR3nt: TGCAGTGCTAGAACCGGGACCGCAGATTCACCCCTCCACTTT

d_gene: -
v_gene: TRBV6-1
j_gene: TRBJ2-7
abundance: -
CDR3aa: CASSVGSGTTYEQYF
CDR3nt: TGTGCCAGCAGTGTAGGATCCGGGACCACCTACGAGCAGTACTTC

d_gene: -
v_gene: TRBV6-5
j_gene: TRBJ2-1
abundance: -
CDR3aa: CASSYRAGHNEQFF
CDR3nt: TGTGCCAGCAGTTACAGGGCAGGTCACAATGAGCAGTTCTTC

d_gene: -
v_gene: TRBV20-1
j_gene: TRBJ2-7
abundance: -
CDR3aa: CSARYPTAGGGGGNSYEQYF
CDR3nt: TGCAGTGCTAGATATCCGACGGCAGGGGGCGGCGGGGGTAACTCCTACGAGCAGTACTTC

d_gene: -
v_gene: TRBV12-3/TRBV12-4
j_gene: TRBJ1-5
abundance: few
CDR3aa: CASSLFWQPQHF
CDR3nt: TGTGCCAGCAGCCTATTTTGGCAGCCCCAGCATTTT

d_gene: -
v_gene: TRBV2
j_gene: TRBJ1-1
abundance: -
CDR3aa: CASRASLRDTEAFF
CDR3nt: TGTGCCAGCAGAGCTAGTCTGAGGGACACTGAAGCTTTCTTT

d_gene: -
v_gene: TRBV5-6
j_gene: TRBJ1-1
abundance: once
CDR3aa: CASSLGTEAFF
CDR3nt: TGTGCCAGCAGCTTGGGCACTGAAGCTTTCTTT

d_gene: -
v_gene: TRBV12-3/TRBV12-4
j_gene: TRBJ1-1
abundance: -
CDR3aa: CASSLAGLYSEAFF
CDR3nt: TGTGCCAGCAGTTTGGCAGGGCTATATTCTGAAGCTTTCTTT

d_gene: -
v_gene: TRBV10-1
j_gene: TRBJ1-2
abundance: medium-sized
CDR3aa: CASSDGTANYGYTF
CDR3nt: TGCGCCAGCAGTGACGGTACGGCAAACTATGGCTACACCTTC

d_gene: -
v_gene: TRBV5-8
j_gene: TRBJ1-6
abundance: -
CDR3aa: CASRGGRSPLHF
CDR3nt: TGTGCCAGCAGGGGCGGTCGTTCACCCCTCCACTTT

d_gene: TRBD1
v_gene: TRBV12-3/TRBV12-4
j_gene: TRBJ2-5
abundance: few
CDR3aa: CASRGGGETQYF
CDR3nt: TGTGCCAGCAGAGGGGGCGGGGAGACCCAGTACTTC

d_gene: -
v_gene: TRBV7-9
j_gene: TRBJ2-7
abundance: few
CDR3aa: CASSLGRLRTTTLSYEQYF
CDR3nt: TGTGCCAGCAGCTTAGGAAGGCTGCGGACTACCACCCTCTCCTACGAGCAGTACTTC

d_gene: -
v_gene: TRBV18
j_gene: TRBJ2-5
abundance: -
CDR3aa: CASSPRGRETQYF
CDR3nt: TGTGCCAGCTCACCCCGGGGACGGGAGACCCAGTACTTC

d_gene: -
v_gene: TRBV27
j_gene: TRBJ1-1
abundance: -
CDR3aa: CASSFGVENTEAFF
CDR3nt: TGTGCCAGCAGTTTTGGGGTCGAGAACACTGAAGCTTTCTTT

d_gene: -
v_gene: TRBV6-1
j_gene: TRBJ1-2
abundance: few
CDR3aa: CASSRSGYTF
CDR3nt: TGTGCCAGCAGCAGATCTGGCTACACCTTC

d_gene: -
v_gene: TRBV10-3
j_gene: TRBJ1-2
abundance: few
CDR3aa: CAITQGSDYGYTF
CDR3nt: TGTGCCATCACCCAAGGGTCAGACTATGGCTACACCTTC

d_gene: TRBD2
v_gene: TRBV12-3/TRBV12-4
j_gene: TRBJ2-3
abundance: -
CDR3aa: CASSLWRGGSTDTQYF
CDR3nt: TGTGCCAGCAGTTTATGGCGGGGGGGAAGCACAGATACGCAGTATTTT

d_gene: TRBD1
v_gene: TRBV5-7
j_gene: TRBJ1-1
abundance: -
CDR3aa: CASNRQGWNTGAFF
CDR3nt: TGTGCCAGCAATCGACAGGGGTGGAACACTGGAGCTTTCTTT

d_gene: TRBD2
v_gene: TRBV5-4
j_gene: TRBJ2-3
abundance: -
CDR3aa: CASSLTSGGFVTDTQYF
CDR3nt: TGTGCCAGCAGCTTGACTAGCGGGGGCTTCGTCACAGATACGCAGTATTTT

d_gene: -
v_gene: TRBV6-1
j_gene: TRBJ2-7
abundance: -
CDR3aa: CASLRTVGAYEQYF
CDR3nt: TGTGCCAGCCTCCGGACAGTTGGGGCCTACGAGCAGTACTTC

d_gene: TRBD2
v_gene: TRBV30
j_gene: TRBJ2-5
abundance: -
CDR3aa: CAWSSAGGRETQYF
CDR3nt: TGTGCCTGGAGCTCAGCGGGGGGCAGGGAGACCCAGTACTTC

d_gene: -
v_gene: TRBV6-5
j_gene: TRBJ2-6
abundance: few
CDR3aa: CASSYSAGVISGANVLTF
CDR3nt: TGTGCCAGCAGTTACTCGGCAGGGGTCATCTCTGGGGCCAACGTCCTGACTTTC

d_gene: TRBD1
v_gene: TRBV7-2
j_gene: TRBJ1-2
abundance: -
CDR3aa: CASSFTGGGYTF
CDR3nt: TGTGCCAGCAGCTTCACAGGGGGCGGCTACACCTTC

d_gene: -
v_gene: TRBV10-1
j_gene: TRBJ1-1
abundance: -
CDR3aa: CASSVGRDTEAFF
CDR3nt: TGCGCCAGCAGTGTCGGGAGGGACACTGAAGCTTTCTTT

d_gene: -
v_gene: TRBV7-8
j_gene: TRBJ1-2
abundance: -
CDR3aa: CASSFDTQSGGYTF
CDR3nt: TGTGCCAGCAGCTTTGACACCCAATCGGGTGGCTACACCTTC

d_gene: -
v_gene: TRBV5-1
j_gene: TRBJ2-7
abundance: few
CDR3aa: CASSQGPHYEQYF
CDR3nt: TGCGCCAGCAGCCAGGGGCCCCACTACGAGCAGTACTTC

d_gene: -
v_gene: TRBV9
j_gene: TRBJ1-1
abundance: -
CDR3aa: CASTGAGGNTEAFF
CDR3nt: TGTGCCAGCACCGGAGCCGGGGGGAATACTGAAGCTTTCTTT

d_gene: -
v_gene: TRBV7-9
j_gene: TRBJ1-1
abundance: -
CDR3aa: CASSPRDKNTEAFF
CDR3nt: TGTGCCAGCAGCCCCCGGGACAAGAACACTGAAGCTTTCTTT

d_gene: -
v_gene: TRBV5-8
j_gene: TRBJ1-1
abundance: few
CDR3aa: CASRRDTEAFF
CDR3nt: TGTGCCAGCAGACGGGACACTGAAGCTTTCTTT

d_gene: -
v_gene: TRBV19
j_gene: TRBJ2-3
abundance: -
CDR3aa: CASNPSDMRTDTQYF
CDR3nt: TGTGCCAGTAATCCCTCGGACATGAGAACAGATACGCAGTATTTT

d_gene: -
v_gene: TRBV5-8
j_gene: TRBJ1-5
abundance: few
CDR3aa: CASSFWTEYQPQHF
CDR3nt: TGTGCCAGCAGCTTCTGGACTGAGTATCAGCCCCAGCATTTT

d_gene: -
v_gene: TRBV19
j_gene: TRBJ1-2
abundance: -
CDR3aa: CASNELGRYGYTF
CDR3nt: TGTGCCAGTAATGAGTTAGGACGCTATGGCTACACCTTC

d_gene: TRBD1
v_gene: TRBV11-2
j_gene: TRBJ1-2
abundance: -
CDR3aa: CASSLQGHYGYTF
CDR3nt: TGTGCCAGCAGCCTACAGGGGCACTATGGCTACACCTTC

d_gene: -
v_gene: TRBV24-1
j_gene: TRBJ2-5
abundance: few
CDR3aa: CATSDSGHQETQYF
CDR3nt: TGTGCCACCAGTGATTCGGGACATCAAGAGACCCAGTACTTC

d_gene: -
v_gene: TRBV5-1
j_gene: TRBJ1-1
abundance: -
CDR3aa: CASRRSGVTEAFF
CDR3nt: TGCGCCAGCAGGCGATCAGGGGTTACTGAAGCTTTCTTT

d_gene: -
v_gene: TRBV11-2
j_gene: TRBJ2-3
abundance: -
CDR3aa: CASSSHRDTQYF
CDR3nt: TGTGCCAGCAGCTCCCATCGTGATACGCAGTATTTT

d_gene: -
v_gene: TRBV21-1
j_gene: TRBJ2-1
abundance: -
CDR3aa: CASSKALLSGEHYNEQFF
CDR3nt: TGTGCCAGCAGCAAAGCGCTTTTGAGCGGGGAGCATTACAATGAGCAGTTCTTC

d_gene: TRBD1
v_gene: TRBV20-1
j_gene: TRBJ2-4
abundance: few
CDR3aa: CSAPDRDRGIQYF
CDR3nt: TGCAGTGCCCCCGACCGGGACAGAGGCATTCAGTACTTC

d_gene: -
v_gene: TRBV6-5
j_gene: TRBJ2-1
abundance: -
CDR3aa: CASSYSYRLDEQFF
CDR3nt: TGTGCCAGCAGTTACTCCTATCGATTGGACGAGCAGTTCTTC

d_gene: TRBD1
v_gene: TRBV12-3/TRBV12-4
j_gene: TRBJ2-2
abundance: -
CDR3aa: CASSEDRGYTGELFF
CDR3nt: TGTGCCAGCAGTGAGGACAGGGGGTACACCGGGGAGCTGTTTTTT

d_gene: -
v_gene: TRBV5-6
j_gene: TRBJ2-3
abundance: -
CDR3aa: CASSLRGQPTDTQYF
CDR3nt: TGTGCCAGCAGCTTAAGGGGACAACCCACAGATACGCAGTATTTT

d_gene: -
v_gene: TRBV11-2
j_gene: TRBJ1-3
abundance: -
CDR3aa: CASSSGYPSGNTIYF
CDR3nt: TGTGCCAGCAGCTCCGGATATCCCTCTGGAAACACCATATATTTT

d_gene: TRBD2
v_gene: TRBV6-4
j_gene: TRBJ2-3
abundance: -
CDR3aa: CASSGGATDTQYF
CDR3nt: TGTGCCAGCAGCGGGGGGGCCACAGATACGCAGTATTTT

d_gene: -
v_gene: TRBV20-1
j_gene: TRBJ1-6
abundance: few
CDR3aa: CSARVPPRTGLNSPLHF
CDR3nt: TGCAGTGCTAGAGTACCGCCGCGTACAGGGTTGAATTCACCCCTCCACTTT